A single sample is the source of the 6 T cell receptor beta chains below, sequenced in a study of type 1 regulatory T cells. Antigens for these TCRs are unknown. MiXCR, applied by TCRdb to the reads, yields one record per CDR3 protein. Among about 68,000 distinct CDR3 sequences listed, around 68% were seen once. Sequencing input: cultured T cells, either the whole culture or a sorted T cell fraction (not recorded which). Subset described: Tr1-enriched cell product generated in vitro against host alloantigens. The receptors were sampled from a human donor in good health.

The chain employs TRBV7-8 and TRBJ1-5; no definite D call. The V and J ends lost 4 bases and 3 bases respectively, with 7 bases between them. The CDR3 length is 13 residues. The germline CDR1 and CDR2 sequences are SGHVS and FQNEAQ. Here the CDR3 DNA reads TGTGCCAGCAGCTGGCAGTCCAATCAGCCCCAGCATTTT. It specifies CASSWQSNQPQHF.

The chain carries TRBV6-2 or TRBV6-3 and TRBJ1-1, with D possibly TRBD1 on 6 matching bases. In germline, CDR1 is MNHEY, CDR2 SVGEGT. With 0 bases removed from V and 1 base from J, the gap between germline ends came to 15 bases. CDR3 size: 17 residues. CDR3 coding DNA: TGTGCCAGCAGTTACTCGTCGGGGGCGAGTTGGAACACTGAAGCTTTCTTT. Protein: CASSYSSGASWNTEAFF.

The genes are TRBV12-3 or TRBV12-4 and TRBJ2-7; 9 bases match TRBD2. The CDR3 is made up of 14 amino acids. V dropped 9 bases and J dropped 3; count of bases not matched to a gene: 9. The CDR3 spells CASRASSGNYEQYF. In nucleotides, the CDR3 is TGTGCCAGTCGTGCGTCTAGCGGGAACTACGAGCAGTACTTC.

About this clonotype itself: This likely stems from a read error, as it lies one base from a far larger clone. The gene calls are TRBV4-3 and TRBJ2-5, with 9 nucleotides matching TRBD2. The CDR3 has 15 amino acids. Trimming at V came to 5 bases and at J to 11 bases, leaving 15 bases not matched to a gene. Germline values: CDR1 LGHNA, CDR2 YSLEER. The CDR3 DNA is TGCGCCAGCAGCTCCGGGACTAGCTCCTACAATGAGCAGTACTTC. Its translation is CASSSGTSSYNEQYF.

This clonotype came up a few times. The chain recombines TRBV20-1 with TRBJ2-1; 9 bases map to TRBD2. The V gene's germline CDR1 is DFQATT and CDR2 SNEGSKA (reference sequence). With 0 bases clipped from V and 6 bases from J, the junction kept 9 bases outside the gene matches. The CDR3 runs to 16 residues. The CDR3 nucleotides are TGCAGTGCTAGAGATTGGGGTGGGACTAGCAGCAATGAGCAGTTCTTC. Encoded protein: CSARDWGGTSSNEQFF.

The V gene is TRBV6-2 or TRBV6-3, the J gene TRBJ2-3; D is perhaps TRBD1 (6 bases). The CDR3 is 14 amino acids. The V end was cut by 1 base, the J end by 2 bases, with 7 bases between. Germline CDR1 and CDR2: MNHEY and SVGEGT. This CDR3 is CASSYYRDTDTQYF. The CDR3 DNA reads TGTGCCAGCAGTTACTACAGGGACACAGATACGCAGTATTTT.